These 22 T cell receptor beta chains originate from one sample sequenced in a study of OX40 agonist ivuxolimab in advanced cancers. Sequencing was performed with immunoSEQ multiplex PCR; in TCRdb, only in-frame clones are kept and a portion is missing. The profile shows tens of thousands of clones, around 78% of them singletons. Source: CD4+ or CD8+ T cells sorted from blood, taken in a trial of the OX40 agonist ivuxolimab. Receptors were obtained from an adult with an advanced solid tumor such as melanoma, head and neck, liver or kidney cancer.

J is TRBJ2-7 and V is TRBV25-1; D is uncertain. The V end lost 8 bases, the J end lost 3 bases, and 14 bases lay between the germline ends. The CDR3 spans 13 residues. CDR1 and CDR2 from the germline V gene are MGHDK and SYGVNS. CDR3 sequence (DNA): TGTGCCAGCGAAACCCCCAATAGCTACGAGCAGTACTTC. Translating it yields CASETPNSYEQYF.

This chain uses TRBV28 with TRBJ2-1, with D unresolved. Germline values: CDR1 MDHEN, CDR2 SYDVKM. CDR3 length: 14 residues. V lost 6 bases and J lost 6, with 15 bases in between. CDR3: CASSSVSRLNEQFF. The CDR3 region has the DNA TGTGCCAGCAGCTCCGTAAGCCGCCTCAATGAGCAGTTCTTC.

The chain combines TRBV30 with TRBJ2-7; D might be TRBD2 (5 bases). The CDR3 spans 11 residues. Trimming shortened V by 4 bases and J by 13 bases, and 17 bases separated the two germline ends. In germline, CDR1 is GTSNPN, CDR2 SVGIG (reference sequence). Here the CDR3 reads CAWMVGGGGYF. The DNA of the CDR3 is TGTGCCTGGATGGTCGGAGGCGGAGGATACTTC.

This clone was detected a few times. V gene TRBV14 combines with J gene TRBJ2-2, with D possibly being TRBD2 (5 bases). Looked up from germline, CDR1 is SGHDN and CDR2 is FVKESK. The CDR3 loop spans 13 amino acids. With 4 bases removed from V and 5 bases from J, the gap between germline ends came to 8 bases. CDR3 coding DNA: TGTGCCAGCAGCCCCTGGAGGACCGGGGAGCTGTTTTTT. Protein sequence: CASSPWRTGELFF. Together with reference TRBV14 and TRBJ2-2, the CDR3 gives the full variable domain: EAGVTQFPSHSVIEKGQTVTLRCDPISGHDNLYWYRRVMGKEIKFLLHFVKESKQDESGMPNNRFLAERTGGTYSTLKVQPAELEDSGVYFCASSPWRTGELFFGEGSRLTVL.

The V call is TRBV27, the J call TRBJ2-4; no firm D call. V was trimmed by 2 bases and J by 3 bases, leaving 11 bases between them. Germline values: CDR1 MNHEY, CDR2 SMNVEV (reference sequence). The CDR3 covers 15 residues. This CDR3 reads CASSLGLGGKNIQYF. The CDR3 DNA reads as TGTGCCAGCAGTTTAGGCCTAGGTGGCAAAAACATTCAGTACTTC.

The genes are TRBV9 and TRBJ1-5, with D unresolved. Germline V gives CDR1 SGDLS, CDR2 YYNGEE. The V end lost 3 bases, the J end lost 3 bases, and 10 bases lay between the germline ends. The CDR3 has 14 amino acids. DNA of the CDR3: TGTGCCAGCAGCGACGGCCGGCTCAATCAGCCCCAGCATTTT. This codes for CASSDGRLNQPQHF.

The genes are TRBV28 and TRBJ2-5; D may match TRBD1 or TRBD2 (6 bases each). V was clipped by 3 bases and J by 5 bases, with 19 bases between them. Germline CDR1 MDHEN, CDR2 SYDVKM. The CDR3 contains 16 residues. The CDR3 region is CASSFLWGAGLETQYF. The CDR3 nucleotides are TGTGCCAGCAGTTTCCTATGGGGGGCTGGGTTGGAGACCCAGTACTTC.

The rearrangement uses TRBV5-1 and TRBJ1-4; TRBD1 is a possible D gene (6 bases). Trimming shortened V by 2 bases and J by 8 bases, and 13 bases separated the two germline ends. The CDR3 has 14 amino acids. Looked up from germline, CDR1 is SGHRS and CDR2 is YFSETQ. The CDR3 loop is CASSLQGIKEKLFF. CDR3 DNA sequence: TGCGCCAGCAGCTTACAGGGAATTAAGGAAAAACTGTTTTTT. The whole variable domain, remainder taken from reference TRBV5-1 and TRBJ1-4, is KAGVTQTPRYLIKTRGQQVTLSCSPISGHRSVSWYQQTPGQGLQFLFEYFSETQRNKGNFPGRFSGRQFSNSRSEMNVSTLELGDSALYLCASSLQGIKEKLFFGSGTQLSVL.

V and J are TRBV28 and TRBJ1-4, with D unresolved. V lost 3 bases to trimming and J lost 6 bases, with 11 bases between them. This CDR3 is 14 amino acids long. Germline CDR1 MDHEN, CDR2 SYDVKM. The CDR3 loop is CASSLIQLDEKLFF. CDR3 in DNA: TGTGCCAGCAGTTTGATACAGCTGGATGAAAAACTGTTTTTT.

The chain joins TRBV18 to TRBJ2-3, with D perhaps given as TRBD1 or TRBD2 (7 bases each). Germline V gene lookup returns CDR1 KGHSH and CDR2 LQKENI. The CDR3 has 16 residues. Trimming removed 3 bases from V and 1 base from J, with 14 bases in between. CDR3 sequence: CASSPPGGAGTDTQYF. In DNA, the CDR3 is TGTGCCAGCTCACCCCCAGGGGGGGCTGGCACAGATACGCAGTATTTT.

The chain links TRBV5-1 to TRBJ2-6; 10 bases fit TRBD2. The CDR3 totals 16 residues. CDR1 SGHRS and CDR2 YFSETQ come from the germline V gene. The ends lost 6 bases at V and 3 bases at J; junction bases unmatched: 6. The CDR3 DNA reads as TGCGCCAGCACCCTAGCGGGGGTATTTGGGGCCAACGTCCTGACTTTC. This gives the protein CASTLAGVFGANVLTF.

The chain links TRBV6-5 to TRBJ1-1; D gene ambiguous. Germline CDR1 reads MNHEY; CDR2 reads SVGAGI. The CDR3 is made up of 14 amino acids. The germline V and J ends were trimmed by 7 bases and 1 base, with 13 bases remaining between them. The DNA for the CDR3 is TGTGCCAGCACCTGGGAGGGAGCGAACACTGAAGCTTTCTTT. Its protein product is CASTWEGANTEAFF.

Note on this clone: Distinct nucleotide sequences in the sample also encode this CDR3. The V gene is TRBV29-1, the J gene TRBJ2-6; D tentatively reads TRBD1 or TRBD2 (5 bases each). V lost 7 bases to trimming and J lost 3 bases, with 16 bases between them. The CDR3 sequence is 15 residues long. From germline, CDR1 is SQVTM and CDR2 ANQGSEA. The CDR3 loop reads CSARGRGGGANVLTF. CDR3 DNA: TGCAGCGCCCGAGGGCGTGGGGGTGGGGCCAACGTCCTGACTTTC. The full variable domain, completed using reference TRBV29-1 and TRBJ2-6, is SAVISQKPSRDICQRGTSLTIQCQVDSQVTMMFWYRQQPGQSLTLIATANQGSEATYESGFVIDKFPISRPNLTFSTLTVSNMSPEDSSIYLCSARGRGGGANVLTFGAGSRLTVL.

The chain uses TRBV6-1 and TRBJ1-1; tentatively, D is TRBD1 (5 bases). Germline CDR1 MNHNS, CDR2 SASEGT. V was clipped by 6 bases and J by 4 bases, with 18 bases between them. CDR3 length: 15 amino acids. CDR3 residues: CASRALSGTGTEAFF. The CDR3 bases are TGTGCCAGCAGGGCCCTTTCCGGGACCGGCACTGAAGCTTTCTTT.

V is TRBV9 and J is TRBJ2-7; D remains ambiguous. Germline V lookup: CDR1 SGDLS, CDR2 YYNGEE. With 4 bases removed from V and 5 bases from J, the gap between germline ends came to 16 bases. CDR3 length: 14 residues. CDR3 amino acids: CASSPTPEIHEQYF. The CDR3 coding sequence is TGTGCCAGCAGCCCAACACCGGAGATCCACGAGCAGTACTTC.

V usage is TRBV9 and J usage is TRBJ2-3, with 8 bases aligning to TRBD2. This CDR3 spans 16 amino acids. The germline gives CDR1 SGDLS, CDR2 YYNGEE. Trimming took 1 base from V and 1 from J; bases not matched to a gene: 5. CDR3 nucleotide sequence: TGTGCCAGCAGCGTATCGGGGGGGATGGGCACAGATACGCAGTATTTT. As protein: CASSVSGGMGTDTQYF.

As concerns this clone: A junction end diverges from the germline sequence, so it may reflect a read error. The rearrangement joins TRBV6-1 to TRBJ1-1; TRBD1 might be the D (6 bases). This CDR3 is 13 amino acids long. Germline CDR1 and CDR2: MNHNS and SASEGT. The CDR3 spells CASGEQGYTEAFF. The DNA of the CDR3 is TGTGCCAGCGGTGAACAGGGATACACTGAAGCTTTCTTT.

This clone was observed a handful of times. V and J are TRBV7-2 and TRBJ1-2; D uncertain. The CDR3 runs to 13 residues. The ends were cut back, 3 bases at V and 5 bases at J, with 10 bases in the middle. Germline V gene data show CDR1 as SGHTA and CDR2 as FQGNSA. The CDR3 DNA follows: TGTGCCAGCAGCTTCGACGGTAGTTATGGCTACACCTTC. As protein: CASSFDGSYGYTF.

This chain links TRBV5-4 with TRBJ1-4, with TRBD1 as a possible D gene (5 bases). Germline V gene sequence: CDR1 SGHNT, CDR2 YYREEE (reference sequence). V was cut by 4 bases and J by 8 bases, with 18 bases left in between. This CDR3 region has 15 residues. The CDR3 loop reads CASSINRDLGEKLFF. The CDR3 nucleotides read TGTGCCAGCAGCATCAACCGGGACCTGGGCGAAAAACTGTTTTTT.

This clone was observed at least ten times. This chain links TRBV5-1 with TRBJ1-1; D not resolved. V was trimmed by 0 bases and J by 6 bases, leaving 15 bases between them. Germline lookup yields CDR1 SGHRS and CDR2 YFSETQ. This CDR3 contains 15 residues. The CDR3 DNA reads as TGCGCCAGCAGCTTGGAAGGGTATTCGTCAGCTGAAGCTTTCTTT. Amino acid sequence: CASSLEGYSSAEAFF.

This chain connects TRBV6-1 to TRBJ1-5, with no clear D. The CDR3 totals 15 residues. V lost 7 bases to trimming and J lost 4 bases, with 17 bases between them. In germline, CDR1 is MNHNS, CDR2 SASEGT. The CDR3 here is CASTLERAANQPQHF. Written as DNA, the CDR3 is TGTGCCAGCACTCTGGAACGGGCAGCAAATCAGCCCCAGCATTTT.

The chain uses TRBV5-1 and TRBJ1-3, with D uncertain. The germline V gene encodes CDR1 SGHRS and CDR2 YFSETQ. This CDR3 contains 15 residues. The V end lost 1 base, the J end lost 0 bases, and 8 bases lay between the germline ends. CDR3 loop: CASSLFGASGNTIYF. CDR3 nucleotides: TGCGCCAGCAGCTTGTTCGGAGCCTCTGGAAACACCATATATTTT.